Listed here are 11 T cell receptor beta chains from one sample, sequenced in a study of spatial heterogeneity in lung cancer. Time point meaning: sample taken at primary tumor resection. TCRdb passed the 5' RACE reads through MiXCR, listing each CDR3 protein once. The sample includes over 45,000 distinct CDR3 sequences, roughly 5% of them seen just once. Material: PBMCs, obtained at surgery. All receptors derive from a male donor with early-stage non-small cell lung cancer.

This clonotype appeared many times. The chain uses TRBV28 and TRBJ2-7; D might be TRBD2 (5 bases). Germline CDR1 MDHEN, CDR2 SYDVKM. The CDR3 loop spans 14 amino acids. V was trimmed by 3 bases and J by 4 bases, leaving 13 bases between them. The CDR3 DNA sequence: TGTGCCAGCAGTTTCCGGGGAGTTGGTTACGAGCAGTACTTC. Amino acid sequence: CASSFRGVGYEQYF.

This clonotype was seen ten or more times. This rearrangement joins TRBV5-1 to TRBJ2-6, with D possibly matching TRBD2 (7 bases). V lost 3 bases and J lost 0, with 16 bases in between. The CDR3 totals 18 residues. Germline loops: CDR1 SGHRS, CDR2 YFSETQ. The CDR3 region is CASSSGGGPSSGANVLTF. CDR3 DNA sequence: TGCGCCAGCAGCTCTGGGGGGGGGCCCAGCTCTGGGGCCAACGTCCTGACTTTC.

In its sample, this clonotype was seen many times. V is TRBV9 and J is TRBJ2-1, with 12 nucleotides matching TRBD2. Unmatched junction bases numbered 4, after V lost 1 base and J lost 8 bases. Per the germline V gene, CDR1 is SGDLS and CDR2 is YYNGEE. The CDR3 sequence is 15 residues long. DNA for the CDR3: TGTGCCAGCAGCGTACAGACTAGCGGGAGAGATGAGCAGTTCTTC. Translated: CASSVQTSGRDEQFF.

This clonotype was counted at least ten times. The rearrangement joins TRBV29-1 to TRBJ2-1; D remains ambiguous. V gave up 7 bases and J gave up 8 bases, with 12 bases separating them. The CDR3 is 11 amino acids. Germline CDR1 and CDR2: SQVTM and ANQGSEA. The CDR3 here is CSGGLGYEQFF. CDR3 coding DNA: TGCAGCGGTGGATTAGGGTATGAGCAGTTCTTC.

This clonotype was seen repeatedly, ten times or more. The chain recombines TRBV20-1 with TRBJ2-1; 7 positions agree with TRBD2. This CDR3 has 16 amino acids. CDR1 DFQATT and CDR2 SNEGSKA come from the germline V gene (reference sequence). Trimming cost V 2 bases and J 6 bases; bases outside gene matches: 13. The chain's CDR3 is CSARRLSGTRGNEQFF. DNA for the CDR3: TGCAGTGCTAGAAGATTAAGCGGGACCCGGGGCAATGAGCAGTTCTTC.

This clonotype appeared a few times. In DNA, the CDR3 is TGTGCCAGCAGTTTGATTAGAGACACTGGGGAAAAACTGTTTTTT. As protein: CASSLIRDTGEKLFF. The chain uses TRBV28 and TRBJ1-4, with no clear D. Germline V CDR1 and CDR2: MDHEN, SYDVKM. Trimming took off 3 bases at V and 8 bases at J, with 16 bases between the two ends. This CDR3 is built from 15 residues.

This clonotype showed up many times. The rearrangement uses TRBV20-1 and TRBJ2-5; D is unresolved. This CDR3 is 13 amino acids long. The V end was cut by 0 bases, the J end by 2 bases, with 7 bases between. CDR1 and CDR2 (germline): DFQATT, SNEGSKA (reference sequence). CDR3 residues: CSARDGSQETQYF. CDR3 nucleotides: TGCAGTGCTAGAGATGGTTCGCAAGAGACCCAGTACTTC.

There are many counts of this clonotype. This chain uses TRBV3-1 with TRBJ2-7; D might be TRBD2 (5 bases). In germline, CDR1 is LGHDT, CDR2 YNNKEL (reference sequence). Trimming pared 0 bases from V and 2 bases from J, leaving 11 bases between. The CDR3 loop spans 15 amino acids. The CDR3 DNA reads as TGTGCCAGCAGCCAAGATCGGGGAGTGGCCTACGAGCAGTACTTC. Translating gives CASSQDRGVAYEQYF.

This clonotype occurred many times. CDR3 in amino acids: CASSLVGGALYNEQFF. For the CDR3, the DNA is TGTGCCAGCAGCTTAGTCGGGGGTGCCCTTTACAATGAGCAGTTCTTC. The rearrangement uses TRBV7-9 and TRBJ2-1, with D perhaps TRBD2 (6 bases). The CDR3 totals 16 residues. The V end lost 1 base, the J end lost 4 bases, and 14 bases lay between the germline ends. Germline lookup yields CDR1 SEHNR and CDR2 FQNEAQ (reference sequence). The full variable domain, rest sourced from reference TRBV7-9 and TRBJ2-1, is DTGVSQNPRHKITKRGQNVTFRCDPISEHNRLYWYRQTLGQGPEFLTYFQNEAQLEKSRLLSDRFSAERPKGSFSTLEIQRTEQGDSAMYLCASSLVGGALYNEQFFGPGTRLTVL.

This clonotype was detected many times. The CDR3: CASSLWGGNEQFF. The CDR3 bases are TGTGCCAGCAGCTTATGGGGTGGCAATGAGCAGTTCTTC. This chain connects TRBV7-2 to TRBJ2-1; no clear D gene. CDR3 length: 13 residues. V lost 2 bases to trimming and J lost 6 bases, with 8 bases between them. Germline loops: CDR1 SGHTA, CDR2 FQGNSA.

This clonotype appeared many times. The genes are TRBV10-3 and TRBJ2-2; a possible D gene is TRBD1 (6 bases). Germline-derived CDR1 and CDR2 are ENHRY and SYGVKD. Trimming removed 6 bases at V and 1 base at J, with 12 bases between. This CDR3 is 15 amino acids long. The CDR3 coding sequence is TGTGCCATCAGCAGGACAGCCCTGAACACCGGGGAGCTGTTTTTT. It translates to CAISRTALNTGELFF.